This entry is about one T cell receptor beta chain. The antigen is not known. V lost 5 bases, J lost 0 bases, and 9 bases stayed unmatched. The CDR3 consists of 17 residues. The V gene's germline CDR1 is SGHTA and CDR2 FQGTGA. Template switching by 5'RACE produced TCR cDNA, adding a universal primer site and UMIs. Via MiXCR, TCRdb re-called the 5' RACE reads, giving one row per CDR3 protein. The sample carries approximately 600,000 distinct CDR3 sequences, 9% to 15% recorded once. This record belongs to a study of T cells after yellow fever vaccination. Study in general: Preparing low-cell-number fractions relied on SMART-Seq v4 Ultra Low Input.

Study observations and caveats: The bulk population could contribute abundant contaminating clonotypes to FACS-sorted repertoires. Post-booster reappearance was seen for most primary-vaccination clones (nearly 97% CD4, around 91% CD8).

This chain links TRBV7-3 with TRBJ1-2; 10 bases are shared with TRBD1. This TCR came from a man under 40 who received the YFV17D yellow fever vaccine. The sequenced sample was PBMCs, obtained on the day of the yellow fever booster vaccination. The CDR3 bases are TGTGCCAGCAGCAGACCGGGACAGGGGATTCCTAACTATGGCTACACCTTC. It yields the protein CASSRPGQGIPNYGYTF. The entire variable domain, with the rest obtained from reference TRBV7-3 and TRBJ1-2, is as follows: GAGVSQTPSNKVTEKGKYVELRCDPISGHTALYWYRQSLGQGPEFLIYFQGTGAADDSGLPNDRFFAVRPEGSVSTLKIQRTERGDSAVYLCASSRPGQGIPNYGYTFGSGTRLTVV.